The 21 T cell receptor beta chains listed next were all sequenced from one sample in a study of T cells in Graves' hyperthyroidism and ophthalmopathy. TCR beta CDR3 regions were amplified from RNA transcripts. A set of HTBI primers served as the primers for a first-round RT-PCR of the TCR CDR3. In TCRdb, the multiplex PCR reads were re-called with MiXCR into one record per CDR3 protein. The top ten hold approximately 12% of the sample, which has approximately 690,000 distinct CDR3 sequences, about 14% seen once. The sample comprised blood. The receptors stem from a woman between 45 and 60 years old with Graves' ophthalmopathy.

This clonotype was picked up a small number of times. The rearrangement joins TRBV2 to TRBJ1-3; D is ambiguous. Trimming took off 10 bases at V and 0 bases at J, with 16 bases between the two ends. This CDR3 spans 15 amino acids. CDR1 is SNHLY and CDR2 is FYNNEI in the germline V gene. The CDR3 loop is CANLGRGGSGNTIYF. CDR3 nucleotide sequence: TGTGCCAACCTAGGACGAGGCGGCTCTGGAAACACCATATATTTT.

This clonotype was counted only a few times. This chain joins TRBV19 and TRBJ1-5; 7 nucleotides match TRBD1. The CDR3 length is 14 residues. Germline lookup yields CDR1 LNHDA and CDR2 SQIVND (reference sequence). Unmatched junction bases numbered 2, after V lost 3 bases and J lost 3 bases. The CDR3 DNA is TGTGCCAGTAGTATTGGGACAGACAATCAGCCCCAGCATTTT. It yields the protein CASSIGTDNQPQHF.

This clonotype has a handful of counts. This rearrangement joins TRBV12-3 or TRBV12-4 to TRBJ1-5, with 8 bases matching TRBD1. There are 16 residues in the CDR3. Germline trimming cut 3 bases from V and 8 bases from J; bases unmatched to any gene: 12. The CDR3 region is CASSFRTGIGREPQHF. The CDR3 DNA is TGTGCCAGCAGTTTCCGGACAGGGATCGGCCGGGAGCCCCAGCATTTT.

This clonotype showed up many times. The chain combines TRBV11-2 with TRBJ1-1; 7 positions match TRBD1. The ends lost 6 bases at V and 1 base at J; junction bases unmatched: 20. Germline V gene sequence: CDR1 SGHAT, CDR2 FQNNGV. The CDR3 consists of 19 residues. In DNA form, the CDR3 reads TGTGCCAGCAGTCCGAACAAAAACAGGGGCCTGGTTACGAACACTGAAGCTTTCTTT. This translates into CASSPNKNRGLVTNTEAFF.

This clonotype was seen repeatedly, ten times or more. The germline gene is not matched at one end of the junction; a read error may be the cause. The V gene is TRBV11-2, the J gene TRBJ2-1, with 7 bases identical to TRBD2. The CDR3 length is 17 residues. Germline-derived CDR1 and CDR2 are SGHAT and FQNNGV. The CDR3 DNA is TGTGCCGGCAGCTGGGCGGCGAGAGCGGGACTTGGCAATGAGCAGTTCTTC. Translated, it gives CAGSWAARAGLGNEQFF.

The rearrangement joins TRBV12-3 or TRBV12-4 to TRBJ2-5; TRBD1 might be the D (5 bases). The CDR3 length is 14 residues. V lost 5 bases and J lost 2, with 12 bases in between. CDR3 bases: TGTGCCAGCAGTCCGAGACAGAAACAAGAGACCCAGTACTTC. Protein: CASSPRQKQETQYF.

This clonotype was counted a few times. V and J are TRBV28 and TRBJ2-1; D is unclear. V lost 6 bases and J lost 8, with 8 bases in between. This CDR3 spans 11 amino acids. Germline loops: CDR1 MDHEN, CDR2 SYDVKM. The chain's CDR3 is CASRSGDEQFF. CDR3 DNA sequence: TGTGCCAGCAGATCCGGCGATGAGCAGTTCTTC.

The chain recombines TRBV28 with TRBJ2-2; 9 bases are a match to TRBD1. Looked up from germline, CDR1 is MDHEN and CDR2 is SYDVKM. The CDR3 is 16 amino acids. J lost 4 bases, V lost 6 bases, and 9 bases had no gene match. CDR3: CASSHHTGGGTGELFF. In nucleotides, the CDR3 is TGTGCCAGCAGCCATCATACAGGGGGCGGCACCGGGGAGCTGTTTTTT.

With respect to this clonotype: This may come from a read error, since a much larger clone is one base off. The gene calls are TRBV27 and TRBJ1-6, with a possible D match to TRBD1 (6 bases). Germline V gene lookup returns CDR1 MNHEY and CDR2 SMNVEV (reference sequence). CDR3 length equals 17 residues. The CDR3 here is CAGSIAGDRSYNSPLHF. The CDR3 DNA reads TGTGCCGGCAGTATCGCAGGGGATCGTTCCTATAATTCACCCCTCCACTTT.

This clonotype was counted a few times. The chain is built from TRBV30 and TRBJ2-1; TRBD2 aligns across 14 bases. J was trimmed by 0 bases and V by 0 bases; bases with no gene match: 10. Germline V gene sequence: CDR1 GTSNPN, CDR2 SVGIG (reference sequence). The CDR3 is 20 amino acids. CDR3 sequence reads: CAWSVGSTSGRATSYNEQFF. Written as DNA, the CDR3 is TGTGCCTGGAGTGTAGGGTCGACTAGCGGGAGGGCCACCTCCTACAATGAGCAGTTCTTC.

The sample holds many counts of this clonotype. The V call is TRBV28, the J call TRBJ2-7; 8 bases line up with TRBD1. Germline V lookup: CDR1 MDHEN, CDR2 SYDVKM. V lost 5 bases, J lost 3 bases, and 9 bases stayed unmatched. The CDR3 is 15 residues long. CDR3 sequence (DNA): TGTGCCAGCAGTCCCCGGACAGGGATGATCTACGAGCAGTACTTC. Its translation is CASSPRTGMIYEQYF.

This clonotype was seen repeatedly, ten times or more. The rearrangement joins TRBV27 to TRBJ1-1; D is ambiguous. The ends were cut back, 0 bases at V and 1 base at J, with 9 bases in the middle. The CDR3 contains 15 residues. Germline CDR1 is MNHEY and CDR2 is SMNVEV (reference sequence). CDR3 sequence reads: CASSLSWQPNTEAFF. Here the CDR3 DNA reads TGTGCCAGCAGTTTATCGTGGCAACCGAACACTGAAGCTTTCTTT.

In this sample, this clonotype turned up many times. The chain combines TRBV3-1 with TRBJ1-1; D is uncertain. Germline CDR1 and CDR2: LGHDT and YNNKEL (reference sequence). The CDR3 is made up of 12 amino acids. V lost 9 bases and J lost 3, with 11 bases in between. Here the CDR3 DNA reads TGTGCCAGGGGTAGTGATCACACTGAAGCTTTCTTT. Its protein is CARGSDHTEAFF. Filled out from reference TRBV3-1 and TRBJ1-1, the complete variable domain reads DTAVSQTPKYLVTQMGNDKSIKCEQNLGHDTMYWYKQDSKKFLKIMFSYNNKELIINETVPNRFSPKSPDKAHLNLHINSLELGDSAVYFCARGSDHTEAFFGQGTRLTVV.

This sequence joins TRBV7-2 and TRBJ2-2; D unclear. The germline gives CDR1 SGHTA, CDR2 FQGNSA. The V end lost 5 bases, the J end lost 1 base, and 8 bases lay between the germline ends. The CDR3 sequence is 14 residues long. The CDR3 DNA is TGTGCCAGCAGCCGGCGAATGAACACCGGGGAGCTGTTTTTT. It translates to CASSRRMNTGELFF.

This clonotype was seen only a few times. The chain links TRBV7-9 to TRBJ2-2; 7 positions match TRBD1. Trimming at V came to 1 base and at J to 5 bases, leaving 10 bases not matched to a gene. Germline V gene data show CDR1 as SEHNR and CDR2 as FQNEAQ (reference sequence). The CDR3 consists of 17 residues. The DNA of the CDR3 is TGTGCCAGCAGCTTAGTCTCCCAACAGGGGAGAACCGGGGAGCTGTTTTTT. This translates into CASSLVSQQGRTGELFF.

This chain uses TRBV15 with TRBJ2-7; a weak D match, TRBD1 (6 bases). V lost 3 bases and J 5 bases, leaving 14 bases between the germline ends. This CDR3 is built from 14 residues. Germline V CDR1 and CDR2: LNHNV, YYDKDF (reference sequence). The CDR3 DNA sequence: TGTGCCACCAGCAGCTGCAGGGGTGGCAACGAGCAGTACTTC. Protein product: CATSSCRGGNEQYF.

This clonotype was recorded at least ten times. The chain combines TRBV12-3 or TRBV12-4 with TRBJ2-3, with TRBD2 identical over 10 bases. The CDR3 is made up of 16 amino acids. J gave up 2 bases and V 10 bases, and 12 bases lay outside the gene matches. This CDR3 is CANRRASGGATDTQYF. The CDR3 DNA is TGTGCCAACCGTCGGGCTAGCGGGGGAGCCACAGATACGCAGTATTTT.

The J gene is TRBJ2-7, the V gene TRBV19, with D possibly matching TRBD1 (6 bases). The CDR3 runs to 13 residues. The V gene lost 5 bases and the J gene lost 2 bases, with 10 bases spanning the gap. Germline V lookup: CDR1 LNHDA, CDR2 SQIVND (reference sequence). CDR3 sequence: CASSHGDTYEQYF. CDR3 coding DNA: TGTGCCAGTAGTCATGGGGACACCTACGAGCAGTACTTC.

This clonotype appeared many times. The chain links TRBV28 to TRBJ2-7; 8 bases agree with TRBD1. Losses at the gene ends were 7 bases for V and 2 bases for J; bases not matched to a gene: 7. The germline CDR1 and CDR2 sequences are MDHEN and SYDVKM. CDR3 length equals 14 residues. CDR3 region: CASTRGLVTYEQYF. In DNA form, the CDR3 reads TGTGCCAGCACCAGGGGGCTCGTCACCTACGAGCAGTACTTC.

The table lists this clonotype with many counts. The chain employs TRBV5-8 and TRBJ2-7; no definite D call. Germline CDR1 is SGHTS and CDR2 is YDEGEE. This CDR3 is 14 amino acids long. V shed 7 bases and J shed 3 bases, with 17 bases lying between them. CDR3 in amino acids: CASRNGQTDYEQYF. The CDR3 DNA reads as TGTGCCAGCCGGAACGGGCAGACCGACTACGAGCAGTACTTC.

There are a few counts of this clonotype. The chain recombines TRBV24-1 with TRBJ2-1; TRBD2 matches 12 bases. Per germline, CDR1 KGHDR and CDR2 SFDVKD. There are 16 residues in the CDR3. V was pared by 2 bases and J by 10 bases, with 8 bases of the junction left unmatched. The CDR3 sequence is CATSDSSSGREEEQFF. The CDR3 DNA sequence: TGTGCCACCAGTGATTCTTCTAGCGGGAGGGAGGAAGAGCAGTTCTTC.